This is a list of T cell receptor beta chains from one sample in a study of T cell responses to AZD1222 COVID-19 vaccine. The method was immunoSEQ multiplex PCR; TCRdb's version includes in-frame clones alone and lacks a portion of them. The sample carries about 94,000 clones, about 88% recorded once. The sequencing here drew on peripheral blood, taken on day 0 of AZD1222 vaccination. The receptor source for this set is an adult in good health. The CDR3 runs from the conserved cysteine through the conserved F or W. A D gene is named only where the DNA matches it firmly. Expanded clones are given a class, and other clones once, few, many or no size at all.

cdr3_aa cdr3_nt d_call j_call clone_size v_call
CASSYRVGESYEQYF TGTGCCAGCAGTTACCGTGTCGGAGAATCCTACGAGCAGTACTTC - TRBJ2-7 - TRBV6-2/TRBV6-3
CASSLKPETQYF TGCGCCAGCAGCTTGAAGCCAGAGACCCAGTACTTC - TRBJ2-5 - TRBV5-1
CAWSYTGVRLEKLFF TGTGCCTGGAGTTACACGGGGGTACGACTCGAAAAACTGTTTTTT - TRBJ1-4 - TRBV30
CASSSTDTQYF TGTGCCAGCAGCTCGACAGATACGCAGTATTTT - TRBJ2-3 - TRBV3-1/TRBV3-2
CASSFRHIPYEQYF TGTGCCAGCAGCTTTAGACACATACCCTACGAGCAGTACTTC - TRBJ2-7 once TRBV5-6
CASRRTGADNSPLHF TGTGCCAGTAGGAGAACAGGGGCGGATAATTCACCCCTCCACTTT TRBD1 TRBJ1-6 - TRBV19
CASSYLGQGMHEQYF TGTGCCAGCAGTTACCTGGGGCAGGGAATGCACGAGCAGTACTTC - TRBJ2-7 few TRBV6-5
CASSDRGQGEQYF TGTGCCAGTAGTGACAGGGGTCAGGGTGAGCAGTACTTC TRBD1 TRBJ2-7 - TRBV19
CASSLAWVGTDGYTF TGTGCCAGCAGCTTAGCTTGGGTGGGGACAGATGGCTACACCTTC TRBD1 TRBJ1-2 - TRBV7-9
CASSVVSGGLDGELFF TGTGCCAGCAGCGTAGTCAGCGGGGGACTTGACGGGGAGCTGTTTTTT TRBD2 TRBJ2-2 - TRBV9
CSAREDHEQYF TGCAGTGCTAGGGAGGATCACGAGCAGTACTTC - TRBJ2-7 once TRBV20-1
CASSVADVGKAFF TGTGCCAGCAGCGTAGCGGATGTGGGAAAAGCTTTCTTT - TRBJ1-1 - TRBV9
CAISQGSETQYF TGTGCCATCAGCCAGGGGTCAGAGACCCAGTACTTC - TRBJ2-5 - TRBV10-3
CASSFGPSYEQYF TGTGCCAGCAGCTTTGGGCCTTCCTACGAGCAGTACTTC - TRBJ2-7 - TRBV11-3
CASSKCEEQMNTGELFF TGTGCCAGCAGCAAATGCGAAGAACAGATGAACACCGGGGAGCTGTTTTTT - TRBJ2-2 once TRBV21-1
CASRLPSGQGYGYTF TGTGCCAGCAGACTCCCCAGCGGACAGGGGTATGGCTACACCTTC TRBD1 TRBJ1-2 - TRBV28
CASSDRRGTDTQYF TGTGCCAGTAGCGACAGGCGGGGGACAGATACGCAGTATTTT - TRBJ2-3 - TRBV19
CASSESGRHEQYF TGTGCCAGCAGTGAATCAGGCAGACACGAGCAGTACTTC - TRBJ2-7 - TRBV6-1
CAISQTGVGNTEAFF TGTGCCATCAGCCAGACAGGGGTCGGGAACACTGAAGCTTTCTTT TRBD1 TRBJ1-1 - TRBV10-3
CASSVSQGRDSPLHF TGTGCCAGCAGCGTAAGTCAGGGGAGAGATTCACCCCTCCACTTT - TRBJ1-6 - TRBV9
CASSRAGEASPLHF TGTGCCAGTAGTCGCGCAGGGGAGGCTTCACCCCTCCACTTT - TRBJ1-6 once TRBV19
CASSLGQGARNEQFF TGTGCCAGCAGCTTGGGACAGGGGGCGCGAAATGAGCAGTTCTTC TRBD1 TRBJ2-1 - TRBV5-6
CATSSDRRSYNEQFF TGTGCCACCAGCTCGGACAGGCGGTCCTACAATGAGCAGTTCTTC TRBD1 TRBJ2-1 - TRBV15
CASSTPTGSTEAFF TGTGCCAGTAGTACACCCACAGGTAGTACTGAAGCTTTCTTT - TRBJ1-1 - TRBV19
CASSLGQGNYSPLHF TGTGCCAGCAGCTTAGGACAGGGGAATTATTCACCCCTCCACTTT TRBD1 TRBJ1-6 - TRBV5-8
CASSPGGGRPGGYTF TGTGCCAGCAGCCCCGGGGGGGGGCGCCCCGGTGGCTACACCTTC - TRBJ1-2 - TRBV7-2
CASSFIRQETQYF TGTGCCAGCAGTTTTATTAGGCAAGAGACCCAGTACTTC - TRBJ2-5 - TRBV28
CASRPENTIYF TGTGCCAGCAGGCCTGAGAACACCATATATTTT - TRBJ1-3 - TRBV12-3/TRBV12-4
CASSILGPEQPYEQYF TGTGCCAGTAGTATACTAGGGCCCGAACAGCCCTACGAGCAGTACTTC - TRBJ2-7 - TRBV19
CASSYTYRDETQYF TGTGCCAGCAGTTACACGTACAGGGACGAGACCCAGTACTTC - TRBJ2-5 - TRBV6-5
CATGTSGGNDNEQFF TGTGCCACCGGGACTAGCGGGGGGAACGACAATGAGCAGTTCTTC TRBD2 TRBJ2-1 - TRBV10-3
CASSTIGTGGNTGELFF TGTGCCAGCAGCACTATCGGGACAGGCGGAAACACCGGGGAGCTGTTTTTT TRBD1 TRBJ2-2 - TRBV9
CASSSGVRSPLHF TGTGCCAGCAGCAGCGGGGTCCGTTCACCCCTCCACTTT - TRBJ1-6 - TRBV12-3/TRBV12-4
CASSYGINRGNYGYTF TGTGCCAGCAGTTACGGGATAAACAGGGGGAACTATGGCTACACCTTC TRBD1 TRBJ1-2 - TRBV6-5
CASGAPSGGAGGTQYF TGTGCTAGTGGTGCCCCTAGCGGGGGGGCTGGCGGGACCCAGTACTTC TRBD2 TRBJ2-5 - TRBV12-5
CASRTSGGQEKLFF TGTGCCAGCAGGACCTCGGGGGGGCAAGAAAAACTGTTTTTT - TRBJ1-4 once TRBV6-5
CASSQHTIQGSYGYTF TGTGCCAGCAGTCAACACACCATCCAGGGATCTTATGGCTACACCTTC - TRBJ1-2 few TRBV6-2/TRBV6-3
CASSFRGGQPQHF TGTGCCAGCAGCTTTCGCGGCGGCCAGCCCCAGCATTTT - TRBJ1-5 once TRBV9
CASSRGGGGITGELFF TGTGCCAGCAGCCGAGGGGGTGGAGGCATCACCGGGGAGCTGTTTTTT - TRBJ2-2 - TRBV7-8
CASSPNRQGGYEQYF TGTGCCAGCTCACCAAACCGACAGGGGGGGTACGAGCAGTACTTC TRBD1 TRBJ2-7 - TRBV18
CASSTRTGAGNEQYF TGCGCCAGCAGCACTAGGACAGGGGCAGGGAACGAGCAGTACTTC TRBD1 TRBJ2-7 - TRBV5-1
CACYTGRIGIQYF TGTGCCTGCTACACGGGCCGAATCGGCATTCAGTACTTC - TRBJ2-4 - TRBV30
CASSPGHTSNQPQHF TGTGCCAGCAGTCCGGGACATACTAGCAATCAGCCCCAGCATTTT - TRBJ1-5 - TRBV6-4
CASSGHGLAGTGELFF TGTGCCAGCAGCGGACATGGACTAGCGGGCACCGGGGAGCTGTTTTTT TRBD2 TRBJ2-2 - TRBV9
CASRGQMNTEAFF TGTGCCAGCAGAGGGCAGATGAACACTGAAGCTTTCTTT - TRBJ1-1 - TRBV27
CASSLQGGNEKLFF TGTGCCAGCAGTTTACAGGGGGGAAATGAAAAACTGTTTTTT TRBD1 TRBJ1-4 - TRBV6-5
CASSHVAGGAYNEQFF TGTGCCAGCAGCCACGTGGCGGGGGGGGCATACAATGAGCAGTTCTTC TRBD2 TRBJ2-1 - TRBV14
CASSVGGRGSSYNEQFF TGTGCCAGCAGCGTAGGAGGGCGGGGGAGCTCCTACAATGAGCAGTTCTTC TRBD2 TRBJ2-1 - TRBV9
CASSSWTATNEKLFF TGTGCCAGCAGTTCGTGGACAGCAACTAATGAAAAACTGTTTTTT - TRBJ1-4 - TRBV6-2/TRBV6-3
CASRATDRALSYEQYF TGCGCCAGCAGGGCTACCGACAGGGCCCTTTCCTACGAGCAGTACTTC TRBD1 TRBJ2-7 - TRBV5-1
CASSSGQGHNEKLFF TGTGCCAGCAGCTCCGGACAGGGTCATAATGAAAAACTGTTTTTT TRBD1 TRBJ1-4 few TRBV6-5